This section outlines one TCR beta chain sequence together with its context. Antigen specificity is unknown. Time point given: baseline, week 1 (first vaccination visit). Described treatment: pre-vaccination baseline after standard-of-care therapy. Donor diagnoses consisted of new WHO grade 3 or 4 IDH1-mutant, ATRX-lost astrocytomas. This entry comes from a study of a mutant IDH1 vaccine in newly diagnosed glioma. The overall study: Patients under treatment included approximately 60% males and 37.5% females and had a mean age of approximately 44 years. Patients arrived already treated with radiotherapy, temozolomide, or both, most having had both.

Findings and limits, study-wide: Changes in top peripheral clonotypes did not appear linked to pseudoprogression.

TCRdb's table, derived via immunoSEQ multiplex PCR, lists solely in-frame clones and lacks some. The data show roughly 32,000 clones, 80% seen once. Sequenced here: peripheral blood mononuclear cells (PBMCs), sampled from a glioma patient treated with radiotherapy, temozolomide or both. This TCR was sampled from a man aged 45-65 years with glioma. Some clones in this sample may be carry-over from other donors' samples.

CDR3 loop: CASSTGGLENIQYF. The CDR3 DNA is TGTGCCAGCAGTACAGGGGGCCTCGAAAACATTCAGTACTTC. The chain has TRBV14 and TRBJ2-4; 9 positions match TRBD1. V lost 6 bases and J lost 5; bases outside the gene matches: 5. Germline V CDR1 and CDR2: SGHDN, FVKESK. This CDR3 has 14 amino acids.